The 7 T cell receptor beta chains below were found in one sample sequenced in a study of T-cell memory formation after mild COVID-19. From the 5' RACE reads, TCRdb called clonotypes with MiXCR, one entry per CDR3 protein. The sample has a few hundred thousand distinct CDR3 sequences; over 25% are singletons. Sequencing was done on a sample of PBMCs or a T cell subset sorted from them (not recorded which). The receptors were sampled from an adult woman who had mild COVID-19 (a few samples of this study predate the infection). Cell type and time point are not known.

This clonotype has a handful of counts. This chain links TRBV7-2 with TRBJ1-5; unclear D gene. Looked up from germline, CDR1 is SGHTA and CDR2 is FQGNSA. The CDR3 contains 13 residues. Trimming removed 5 bases from V and 3 bases from J, with 8 bases in between. DNA of the CDR3: TGTGCCAGCAGCCTAATCCTCAATCAGCCCCAGCATTTT. Translated, it gives CASSLILNQPQHF.

The chain joins TRBV12-3 or TRBV12-4 to TRBJ2-2, with D perhaps TRBD2 (6 bases). V was clipped by 6 bases and J by 5 bases, with 16 bases between them. The CDR3 is 15 residues long. CDR3 region: CASSPPGLITGELFF. CDR3 DNA sequence: TGTGCCAGCAGCCCACCGGGACTTATAACCGGGGAGCTGTTTTTT.

This clonotype was seen a handful of times. A junction end diverges from the germline sequence, so it may reflect a read error. The CDR3 region has the DNA TGCAGTGCTGGGAGAGACCGGGACAGGGAGGTCTTC. Translated, it gives CSAGRDRDREVF. V gene TRBV20-1 combines with J gene TRBJ2-4; 9 bases fit TRBD1. The CDR3 extends over 12 amino acids. CDR1 DFQATT and CDR2 SNEGSKA come from the germline V gene (reference sequence).

The chain couples TRBV24-1 to TRBJ2-1, with D possibly being TRBD1 (5 bases). This CDR3 has 13 amino acids. The V end was cut by 5 bases, the J end by 9 bases, with 13 bases between. CDR1 and CDR2 (germline): KGHDR, SFDVKD. The CDR3 here is CATSVGRVGEQFF. In DNA form, the CDR3 reads TGTGCCACCAGTGTCGGCAGGGTAGGTGAGCAGTTCTTC.

This clonotype was recorded a few times. The chain employs TRBV3-1 and TRBJ2-7; D may match TRBD1 or TRBD2 (5 bases each). Per the germline V gene, CDR1 is LGHDT and CDR2 is YNNKEL (reference sequence). The CDR3 is 16 residues long. With 3 bases removed from V and 4 bases from J, the gap between germline ends came to 19 bases. The CDR3 loop is CASSHLMGTQNYEQYF. The CDR3 DNA reads TGTGCCAGCAGCCACCTCATGGGGACCCAGAATTACGAGCAGTACTTC.

This clonotype was seen a few times. The gene calls are TRBV4-2 and TRBJ2-2; 7 bases line up with TRBD2. Germline assignment: CDR1 LGHNA and CDR2 YNFKEQ. The CDR3 covers 16 residues. Trimming took 0 bases from V and 1 from J; bases not matched to a gene: 2. This chain's CDR3 is CASSQDPSGNTGELFF. The CDR3 region has the DNA TGTGCCAGCAGCCAAGATCCTAGCGGGAACACCGGGGAGCTGTTTTTT.

This chain uses TRBV7-8 with TRBJ1-1, with D unresolved. The V gene's germline CDR1 is SGHVS and CDR2 FQNEAQ. The CDR3 spans 16 residues. V dropped 1 base and J dropped 0 bases, with 12 bases sitting between them. The CDR3 spells CASSLVEGTMNTEAFF. The CDR3 nucleotides read TGTGCCAGCAGCTTAGTGGAGGGAACGATGAACACTGAAGCTTTCTTT.